This T cell receptor beta chain originates from a study of blood T cell repertoires in COVID-19. The wider study: The analysed material was cDNA or gDNA that came from T cells, B-cell-depleted T cells, or PBMCs.

The ends lost 3 bases at V and 7 bases at J; junction bases unmatched: 6. Germline assignment: CDR1 MRHNA and CDR2 SNTAGT. The CDR3 consists of 15 residues. This clone was detected once. The protocol was immunoSEQ multiplex PCR, while the TCRdb copy is restricted to in-frame clones and leaves out a portion. The sample has fewer than 400,000 clones, approximately 87% seen once. Source material: PBMCs or T cells enriched from blood (not recorded which). This clonotype originated in a woman in her forties or fifties who had recovered from COVID-19. The chain links TRBV6-4 to TRBJ2-1; 10 bases align to TRBD1. The CDR3 DNA reads TGTGCCAGCAGTGAGGCCGGGACAGGGGTGAATGAGCAGTTCTTC. It codes for CASSEAGTGVNEQFF.